The 18 T cell receptor beta chains listed next were all sequenced from one sample in a study of molecular identifiers for immune sequencing clone quantification. One entry per CDR3 protein, called by TCRdb with MiXCR from the PCR reads. The sample lists 550,000 to 750,000 distinct CDR3 sequences, about 20% occurring once. Material: naive CD8+ T cells from blood, with Jurkat cell RNA spiked in. Subset meaning: FACS-sorted CD8+CD4-CCR7+CD45RA+ naive T cells. These receptors originate from a human donor in good health. Some libraries in this study had Jurkat cell RNA spiked in.

This clonotype has just a few counts. This chain links TRBV28 with TRBJ2-7; 8 nucleotides match TRBD1. The CDR3 extends over 19 amino acids. V trimming: 7 bases; J trimming: 5 bases; junction bases outside the gene matches: 25. From germline, CDR1 is MDHEN and CDR2 SYDVKM. The CDR3 nucleotides read TGTGCCAGCACCACTGGAGCAATTACTGGGTCAGGGGGCAGGAACGAGCAGTACTTC. Translating it yields CASTTGAITGSGGRNEQYF.

There are many counts of this clonotype. The chain employs TRBV28 and TRBJ2-5; 11 bases are a match to TRBD2. The CDR3 consists of 16 residues. The junction had 5 bases not matched to a gene; V was cut back by 5 bases and J by 0 bases. Germline values: CDR1 MDHEN, CDR2 SYDVKM. This CDR3 is CASSSSSGRYQETQYF. The CDR3 region has the DNA TGTGCCAGCAGTAGCTCTAGCGGGAGGTACCAAGAGACCCAGTACTTC.

This clonotype has a handful of counts. The rearrangement uses TRBV6-2 or TRBV6-3 and TRBJ1-6; 8 bases are a match to TRBD1. J lost 7 bases, V lost 5 bases, and 7 bases had no gene match. This CDR3 has 15 residues. In germline, CDR1 is MNHEY, CDR2 SVGEGT. CDR3 residues: CASSQDRGWNSPLHF. The CDR3 nucleotides read TGTGCCAGCAGTCAAGACAGGGGCTGGAATTCACCCCTCCACTTT.

This clonotype was detected ten times or more. The rearrangement links TRBV2 to TRBJ2-5, with TRBD2 matching over 7 bases. The junction had 4 bases not matched to a gene; V was cut back by 7 bases and J by 5 bases. In germline, CDR1 is SNHLY, CDR2 FYNNEI. The CDR3 sequence is 12 residues long. The CDR3: CASIEGGETQYF. In DNA form, the CDR3 reads TGTGCCAGCATCGAGGGAGGGGAGACCCAGTACTTC.

A remark on this clonotype: The conserved phenylalanine or tryptophan normally closing the CDR3 is absent here, so this likely arose from a read error. This chain uses TRBV12-3 or TRBV12-4 with TRBJ1-1; 9 bases match TRBD1. CDR3 length: 16 amino acids. The DNA for the CDR3 is TGTGGCAGCAGTTCACTACCGACAGGGGGTAACACTGAAGCTTTCCTT. It encodes CGSSSLPTGGNTEAFL.

This clonotype was observed many times. V gene TRBV30 combines with J gene TRBJ2-1; the match to TRBD2 covers 7 bases. Germline CDR1 is GTSNPN and CDR2 is SVGIG (reference sequence). Trimming took 2 bases from V and 8 from J; bases not matched to a gene: 9. The CDR3 length is 14 residues. CDR3 amino acids: CAWSKTSAEDEQFF. CDR3 in DNA: TGTGCCTGGAGTAAAACTAGCGCTGAGGATGAGCAGTTCTTC.

The table lists this clonotype with many counts. This sequence joins TRBV7-3 and TRBJ2-5; 8 bases are a match to TRBD2. The V segment lost 5 bases and the J segment 3 bases; nucleotides outside the gene matches: 17. The CDR3 runs 18 residues. Germline V CDR1 and CDR2: SGHTA, FQGTGA. CDR3 residues: CASSPGRGAGALKETQYF. CDR3 nucleotides: TGTGCCAGCAGCCCAGGGCGAGGAGCGGGAGCCCTCAAAGAGACCCAGTACTTC.

This clonotype was detected many times. This chain uses TRBV7-6 with TRBJ2-3; 9 nucleotides agree with TRBD1. J lost 4 bases, V lost 5 bases, and 7 bases had no gene match. Germline CDR1 reads SGHVS; CDR2 reads FNYEAQ. CDR3 length equals 15 residues. The CDR3 region is CASSQTGGRADTQYF. The CDR3 nucleotides read TGTGCCAGCAGCCAAACAGGGGGCCGGGCAGATACGCAGTATTTT.

Regarding this clonotype: A much bigger clone sits one base away, suggesting this may be a read error. The chain has TRBV2 and TRBJ2-5; 15 nucleotides match TRBD2. Germline V gene data show CDR1 as SNHLY and CDR2 as FYNNEI. J was trimmed by 7 bases and V by 2 bases; bases with no gene match: 8. CDR3 length: 17 amino acids. The CDR3 region has the DNA TGTGCCAGCAGTGAACCACCGGGACTAGCGGGAGGAGGGACCCAGTACTTC. Translating it yields CASSEPPGLAGGGTQYF.

This clonotype was found once. A much bigger clone sits one base away, suggesting this may be a read error. This chain links TRBV3-1 with TRBJ2-5, with no clear D. CDR1 LGHDT and CDR2 YNNKEL come from the germline V gene (reference sequence). The CDR3 totals 16 residues. V was clipped by 4 bases and J by 5 bases, with 20 bases between them. In DNA form, the CDR3 reads TGTGCCAGCAGCCTTAGGGAAAGAAGCCCGGGCGAGACCCAGTACTTC. This codes for CASSLRERSPGETQYF.

This clonotype was recorded at least ten times. The rearrangement joins TRBV12-3 or TRBV12-4 to TRBJ2-3; 9 nucleotides agree with TRBD2. There are 15 residues in the CDR3. The junction had 6 bases not matched to a gene; V was cut back by 6 bases and J by 2 bases. As DNA, the CDR3 is TGTGCCAGCAGCACCACTAGCGGGTACACAGATACGCAGTATTTT. Protein: CASSTTSGYTDTQYF.

Notes on this clonotype: A much bigger clone sits one base away, suggesting this may be a read error. The chain is built from TRBV5-1 and TRBJ2-7; D uncertain. There are 14 residues in the CDR3. V lost 5 bases and J 5 bases, leaving 17 bases between the germline ends. Germline values: CDR1 SGHRS, CDR2 YFSETQ. The CDR3 reads CASSWWTPNDEQYF. CDR3 DNA sequence: TGCGCCAGCAGTTGGTGGACCCCGAACGACGAGCAGTACTTC.

This clonotype was detected only once. Given a much more abundant clone one base away, this may be a read error. The chain carries TRBV27 and TRBJ2-2; TRBD2 might be the D (5 bases). Germline V gene data show CDR1 as MNHEY and CDR2 as SMNVEV (reference sequence). The CDR3 is made up of 13 amino acids. CDR3 nucleotide sequence: TGTGCCAGCAGTTTACTCCAGACCGGGGAGCCGTTTTTT. Translating gives CASSLLQTGEPFF.

The J gene is TRBJ2-7, the V gene TRBV4-2, with 12 bases aligning to TRBD2. The CDR3 is 15 amino acids. Germline CDR1 reads LGHNA; CDR2 reads YNFKEQ. The junction had 8 bases not matched to a gene; V was cut back by 4 bases and J by 7 bases. CDR3 protein: CASSPLAGGPYEQYF. DNA for the CDR3: TGTGCCAGCAGCCCTCTAGCGGGAGGGCCTTATGAGCAGTACTTC.

In this sample, this clonotype turned up many times. The rearrangement links TRBV7-9 to TRBJ1-1, with D possibly matching TRBD1 (5 bases). The CDR3 is 12 residues long. Germline V gene sequence: CDR1 SEHNR, CDR2 FQNEAQ (reference sequence). V shed 5 bases and J shed 5 bases, with 9 bases lying between them. For the CDR3, the DNA is TGTGCCAGCAGCGGAGCAGGGACTGAAGCTTTCTTT. It codes for CASSGAGTEAFF.

The chain is built from TRBV20-1 and TRBJ1-2; no definite D call. Germline V CDR1 and CDR2: DFQATT, SNEGSKA (reference sequence). The CDR3 contains 15 residues. Trimming took 4 bases from V and 2 from J, leaving 17 bases between them. The CDR3 nucleotides are TGCAGTGCTAAAGACACGAGGATTACGAACTATGGCTACACCTTC. Its translation: CSAKDTRITNYGYTF.

Only a few counts were recorded for this clonotype. The CDR3 protein is CASSFDLNPDEQYF. In DNA form, the CDR3 reads TGTGCCAGCAGCTTTGACTTAAACCCGGACGAGCAGTACTTC. The V call is TRBV11-2, the J call TRBJ2-7; no definite D call. The germline CDR1 and CDR2 sequences are SGHAT and FQNNGV. V gave up 3 bases and J gave up 5 bases, with 14 bases separating them. This CDR3 has 14 amino acids.

This chain links TRBV12-3 or TRBV12-4 with TRBJ1-4; TRBD1 is a possible D gene (6 bases). V gave up 10 bases and J gave up 3 bases, with 21 bases separating them. This CDR3 contains 16 residues. The CDR3 sequence is CATAEGGARSNEKLFF. The CDR3 nucleotides are TGTGCCACCGCCGAAGGGGGGGCGCGTTCTAATGAAAAACTGTTTTTT.